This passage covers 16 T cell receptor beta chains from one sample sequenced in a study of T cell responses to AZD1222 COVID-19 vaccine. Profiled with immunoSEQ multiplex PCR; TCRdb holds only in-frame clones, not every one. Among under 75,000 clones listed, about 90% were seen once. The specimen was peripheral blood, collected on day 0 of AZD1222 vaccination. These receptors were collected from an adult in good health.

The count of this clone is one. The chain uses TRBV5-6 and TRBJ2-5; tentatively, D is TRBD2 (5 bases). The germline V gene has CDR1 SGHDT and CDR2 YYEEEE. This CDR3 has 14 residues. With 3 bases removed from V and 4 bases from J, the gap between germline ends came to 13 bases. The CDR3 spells CASSSSGTGETQYF. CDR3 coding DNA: TGTGCCAGCAGCTCCAGCGGAACGGGAGAGACCCAGTACTTC.

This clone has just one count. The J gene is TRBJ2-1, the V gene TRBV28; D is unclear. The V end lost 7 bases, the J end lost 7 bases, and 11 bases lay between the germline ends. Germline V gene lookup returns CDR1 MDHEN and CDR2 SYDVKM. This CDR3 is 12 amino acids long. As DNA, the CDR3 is TGTGCCAGCACCTCGAACGGGAATGAGCAGTTCTTC. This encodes CASTSNGNEQFF.

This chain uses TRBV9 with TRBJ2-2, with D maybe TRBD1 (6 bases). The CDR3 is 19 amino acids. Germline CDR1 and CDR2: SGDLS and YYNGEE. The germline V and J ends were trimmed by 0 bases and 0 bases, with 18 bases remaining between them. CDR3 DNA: TGTGCCAGCAGCGTAGACGGTACAGGGCAGCCGGCGAACACCGGGGAGCTGTTTTTT. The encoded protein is CASSVDGTGQPANTGELFF.

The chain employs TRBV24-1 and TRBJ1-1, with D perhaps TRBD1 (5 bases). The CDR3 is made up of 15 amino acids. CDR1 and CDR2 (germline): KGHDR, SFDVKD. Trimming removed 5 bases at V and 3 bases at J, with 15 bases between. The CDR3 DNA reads TGTGCCACCAGTGCCCCCGGGGCGAGGGACACTGAAGCTTTCTTT. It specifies CATSAPGARDTEAFF.

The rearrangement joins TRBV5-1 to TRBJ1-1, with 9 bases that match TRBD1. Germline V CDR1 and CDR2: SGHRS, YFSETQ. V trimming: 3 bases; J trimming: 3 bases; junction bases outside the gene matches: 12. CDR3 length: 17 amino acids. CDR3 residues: CASSSRTAGQGDTEAFF. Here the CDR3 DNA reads TGCGCCAGCAGCTCGAGAACCGCGGGACAGGGAGACACTGAAGCTTTCTTT. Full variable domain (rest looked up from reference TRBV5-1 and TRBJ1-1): KAGVTQTPRYLIKTRGQQVTLSCSPISGHRSVSWYQQTPGQGLQFLFEYFSETQRNKGNFPGRFSGRQFSNSRSEMNVSTLELGDSALYLCASSSRTAGQGDTEAFFGQGTRLTVV.

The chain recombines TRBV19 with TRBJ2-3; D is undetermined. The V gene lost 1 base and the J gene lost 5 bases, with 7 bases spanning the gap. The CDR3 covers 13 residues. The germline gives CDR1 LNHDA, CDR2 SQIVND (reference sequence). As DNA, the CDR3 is TGTGCCAGTAGTATAGGGGGTAGAGATACGCAGTATTTT. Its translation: CASSIGGRDTQYF. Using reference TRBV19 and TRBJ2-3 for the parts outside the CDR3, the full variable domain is DGGITQSPKYLFRKEGQNVTLSCEQNLNHDAMYWYRQDPGQGLRLIYYSQIVNDFQKGDIAEGYSVSREKKESFPLTVTSAQKNPTAFYLCASSIGGRDTQYFGPGTRLTVL.

In DNA form, the CDR3 reads TGTGCCACCTCGACACCGTCTACCTATGGCTACACCTTC. It yields the protein CATSTPSTYGYTF. The rearrangement links TRBV10-3 to TRBJ1-2; D call uncertain. The CDR3 totals 13 residues. Between the trimmed V and J ends, which lost 10 bases and 4 bases, there was a span of 16 bases. Germline CDR1 and CDR2: ENHRY and SYGVKD.

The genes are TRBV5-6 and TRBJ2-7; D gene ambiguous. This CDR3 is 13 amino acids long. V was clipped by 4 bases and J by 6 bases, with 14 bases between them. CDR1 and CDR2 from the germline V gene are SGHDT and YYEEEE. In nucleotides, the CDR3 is TGTGCCAGCAGCGCACCGCTTAGGGCCGAGCAGTACTTC. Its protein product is CASSAPLRAEQYF.

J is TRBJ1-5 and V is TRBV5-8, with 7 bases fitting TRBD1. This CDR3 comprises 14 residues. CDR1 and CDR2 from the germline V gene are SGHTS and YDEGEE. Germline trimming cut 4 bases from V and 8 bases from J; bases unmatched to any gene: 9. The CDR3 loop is CASSQRQGGEPQHF. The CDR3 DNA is TGTGCCAGCAGCCAAAGACAGGGAGGGGAGCCCCAGCATTTT.

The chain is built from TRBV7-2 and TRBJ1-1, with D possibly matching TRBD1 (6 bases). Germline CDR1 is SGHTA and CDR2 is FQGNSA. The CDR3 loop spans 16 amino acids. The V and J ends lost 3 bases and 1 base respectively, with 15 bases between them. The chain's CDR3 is CASSFTAGGQNTEAFF. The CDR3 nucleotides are TGTGCCAGCAGCTTCACGGCGGGGGGCCAGAACACTGAAGCTTTCTTT.

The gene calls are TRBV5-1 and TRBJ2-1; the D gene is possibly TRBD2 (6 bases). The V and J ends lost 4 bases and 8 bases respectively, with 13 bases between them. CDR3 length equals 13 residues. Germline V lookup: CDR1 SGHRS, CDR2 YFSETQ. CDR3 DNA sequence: TGCGCCAGCAGCCCGGGAGCAGCGGATGAGCAGTTCTTC. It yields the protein CASSPGAADEQFF.

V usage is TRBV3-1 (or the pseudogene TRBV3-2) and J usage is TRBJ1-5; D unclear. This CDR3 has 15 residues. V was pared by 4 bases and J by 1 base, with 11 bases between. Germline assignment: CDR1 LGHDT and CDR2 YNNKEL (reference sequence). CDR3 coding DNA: TGTGCCAGCAGCCTCACGACGGTGAGCAATCAGCCCCAGCATTTT. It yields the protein CASSLTTVSNQPQHF.

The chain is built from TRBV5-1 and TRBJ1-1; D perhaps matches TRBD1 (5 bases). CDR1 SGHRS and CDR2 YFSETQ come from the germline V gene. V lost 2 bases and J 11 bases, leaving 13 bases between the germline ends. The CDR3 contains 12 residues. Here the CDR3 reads CASSFEGTQAFF. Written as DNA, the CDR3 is TGCGCCAGCAGCTTTGAAGGGACCCAGGCTTTCTTT.

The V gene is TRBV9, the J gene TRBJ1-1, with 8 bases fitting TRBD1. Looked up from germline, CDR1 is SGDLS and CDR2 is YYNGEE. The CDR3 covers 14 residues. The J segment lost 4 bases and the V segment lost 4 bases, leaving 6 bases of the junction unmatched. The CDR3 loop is CASSTGGGGTEAFF. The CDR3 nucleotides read TGTGCCAGCAGCACAGGGGGAGGAGGCACTGAAGCTTTCTTT.

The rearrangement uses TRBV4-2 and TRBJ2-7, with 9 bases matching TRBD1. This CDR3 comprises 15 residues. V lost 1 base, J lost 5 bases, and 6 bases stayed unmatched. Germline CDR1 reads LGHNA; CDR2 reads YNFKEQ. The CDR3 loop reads CASSQVRGQGDEQYF. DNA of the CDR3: TGTGCCAGCAGCCAAGTGAGGGGACAGGGAGACGAGCAGTACTTC.

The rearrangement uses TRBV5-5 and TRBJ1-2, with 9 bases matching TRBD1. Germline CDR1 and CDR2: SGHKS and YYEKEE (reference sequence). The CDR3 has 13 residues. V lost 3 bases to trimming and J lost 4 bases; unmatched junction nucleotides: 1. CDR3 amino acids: CASSWDRAYGYTF. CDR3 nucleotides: TGTGCCAGCAGCTGGGACAGGGCCTATGGCTACACCTTC.